Sequencing of this TCR beta chain was carried out in a study of T cells in Graves' hyperthyroidism and ophthalmopathy. Background on the study: Pretreatment peripheral blood was obtained at initial diagnosis. Overall study findings and caveats: Blood also showed most of the thyroid clonotypes that were expanded above 0.001. Onset of ophthalmopathy came a median roughly 6.9 months after the model predicted it.

If no ophthalmopathy progression occurred within 18 months, Graves' hyperthyroidism was stable. TCR beta CDR3 sequences were amplified from RNA transcripts. First-round RT-PCR targeting the TCR CDR3 was performed with the HTBI primer set. TCRdb re-called the multiplex PCR reads through MiXCR, storing one row per CDR3 protein. The sample yields 650,000 to 750,000 distinct CDR3 sequences, around 15% seen once. The ends were cut back, 5 bases at V and 10 bases at J, with 15 bases in the middle. CDR3 length: 14 residues. For this clonotype: Its antigen is as yet unknown.

The V call is TRBV12-3 or TRBV12-4, the J call TRBJ1-6; a possible D gene is TRBD1 (6 bases). This clonotype was sampled from a woman between 18 and 29 years old with Graves' hyperthyroidism. Sequenced input: blood. For the CDR3, the DNA is TGTGCCAGCAGTCCTCAACAGGGATACTCACCCCTCCACTTT. It specifies CASSPQQGYSPLHF.